The next 12 T cell receptor beta chains were all read from a single sample in a study of blood T cell repertoires in COVID-19. Some clones are missing from TCRdb's copy, which holds only in-frame ones; the method was immunoSEQ multiplex PCR. The sample lists some 250,000 clones, roughly 89% seen once, with approximately 9% in the top ten. The sample consisted of PBMCs or T cells enriched from blood (not recorded which). The receptors originated from a man in his forties who had recovered from COVID-19.

The chain uses TRBV7-2 and TRBJ1-3; no reliable D call. Trimming left V 6 bases short and J 2 bases short, with 8 bases between. Germline V gene data show CDR1 as SGHTA and CDR2 as FQGNSA. The CDR3 covers 13 residues. CDR3 DNA: TGTGCCAGCAGTACATTTACTGGAAACACCATATATTTT. Translated: CASSTFTGNTIYF.

This clone was detected a few times. This CDR3 is CASSTGQGNGYTF. CDR3 DNA sequence: TGTGCCAGCAGCACGGGACAGGGAAATGGCTACACCTTC. V gene TRBV7-2 combines with J gene TRBJ1-2; 9 bases align to TRBD1. This CDR3 comprises 13 residues. Germline values: CDR1 SGHTA, CDR2 FQGNSA. V dropped 5 bases and J dropped 6; count of bases not matched to a gene: 4.

The count of this clone is one. The chain uses TRBV25-1 and TRBJ1-4; the D gene is possibly TRBD1 (5 bases). This CDR3 comprises 16 residues. Germline loops: CDR1 MGHDK, CDR2 SYGVNS. V lost 7 bases to trimming and J lost 0 bases, with 15 bases between them. CDR3 region: CASMLGGGATNEKLFF. CDR3 in DNA: TGTGCCAGCATGTTGGGGGGGGGTGCAACTAATGAAAAACTGTTTTTT.

The genes are TRBV9 and TRBJ1-6; a weak D match, TRBD1 (6 bases). Germline CDR1 and CDR2: SGDLS and YYNGEE. The CDR3 covers 16 residues. Trimming cost V 4 bases and J 10 bases, with 21 bases left between them. DNA of the CDR3: TGTGCCAGCAGCTCACAGGCACAGGGTGTAGGGTCACCCCTCCACTTT. It is translated as CASSSQAQGVGSPLHF.

The chain is built from TRBV10-3 and TRBJ2-1, with 11 bases aligning to TRBD2. CDR3 length: 16 residues. CDR1 ENHRY and CDR2 SYGVKD come from the germline V gene. The V and J ends lost 4 bases and 3 bases, in that order; junction bases with no gene match: 5. CDR3: CAISVDLAGGYNEQFF. CDR3 nucleotides: TGTGCCATCAGTGTCGACCTAGCGGGAGGCTACAATGAGCAGTTCTTC.

The V and J genes are TRBV6-5 and TRBJ1-2; tentatively, D is TRBD1 (5 bases). Per the germline V gene, CDR1 is MNHEY and CDR2 is SVGAGI. The CDR3 loop spans 15 amino acids. Trimming shortened V by 6 bases and J by 0 bases, and 14 bases separated the two germline ends. The CDR3 is CASSTQGGANYGYTF. The CDR3 DNA is TGTGCCAGCAGCACCCAGGGCGGTGCTAACTATGGCTACACCTTC.

V gene TRBV5-1 combines with J gene TRBJ2-1, with a tentative D call TRBD1 (8 bases). The CDR3 is 17 amino acids. CDR1 and CDR2 (germline): SGHRS, YFSETQ. The V and J ends lost 0 bases and 4 bases respectively, with 17 bases between them. The chain's CDR3 is CASSLGAGTGGYNEQFF. CDR3 DNA sequence: TGCGCCAGCAGCTTGGGAGCGGGGACAGGAGGTTACAATGAGCAGTTCTTC.

This chain links TRBV7-9 with TRBJ2-7; 8 bases are a match to TRBD2. The germline gives CDR1 SEHNR, CDR2 FQNEAQ (reference sequence). The CDR3 is made up of 13 amino acids. Unmatched junction bases numbered 5, after V lost 6 bases and J lost 4 bases. The CDR3 protein is CASRGLAGYEQYF. The CDR3 nucleotides read TGTGCCAGCAGAGGACTAGCTGGATACGAGCAGTACTTC.

The V and J genes are TRBV28 and TRBJ2-7; 7 nucleotides line up with TRBD1. Trimming cost V 2 bases and J 1 base; bases outside gene matches: 5. This CDR3 has 15 residues. The germline V gene encodes CDR1 MDHEN and CDR2 SYDVKM. CDR3 sequence (DNA): TGTGCCAGCAGTTTAGTGCAGGGGGTATCCTACGAGCAGTACTTC. Translation: CASSLVQGVSYEQYF. The full variable domain, rest sourced from reference TRBV28 and TRBJ2-7, is DVKVTQSSRYLVKRTGEKVFLECVQDMDHENMFWYRQDPGLGLRLIYFSYDVKMKEKGDIPEGYSVSREKKERFSLILESASTNQTSMYLCASSLVQGVSYEQYFGPGTRLTVT.

This clone appeared a single time. V gene TRBV19 combines with J gene TRBJ1-4; D not certain. V was clipped by 6 bases and J by 5 bases, with 19 bases between them. The CDR3 sequence is 16 residues long. Germline loops: CDR1 LNHDA, CDR2 SQIVND (reference sequence). The chain's CDR3 is CASSSRYVTGNEKLFF. DNA of the CDR3: TGTGCCAGTAGCTCCCGATACGTTACGGGGAATGAAAAACTGTTTTTT.

The chain joins TRBV28 to TRBJ1-5, with D hard to call. V gave up 5 bases and J gave up 6 bases, with 14 bases separating them. CDR1 is MDHEN, CDR2 SYDVKM, per germline. CDR3 length equals 14 residues. CDR3 in amino acids: CASSPRAGTQPQHF. Written as DNA, the CDR3 is TGTGCCAGCAGTCCCCGAGCGGGTACTCAGCCCCAGCATTTT.

The CDR3 loop is CASSHDRVTGELFF. The CDR3, as DNA: TGCGCCAGCAGCCACGACAGGGTCACCGGGGAGCTGTTTTTT. V usage is TRBV5-1 and J usage is TRBJ2-2; TRBD1 matches 7 bases. The length of the CDR3 is 14 residues. V gave up 4 bases and J gave up 4 bases; unmatched junction bases: 4. In germline, CDR1 is SGHRS, CDR2 YFSETQ. Drawing the rest from reference TRBV5-1 and TRBJ2-2, the complete variable domain is KAGVTQTPRYLIKTRGQQVTLSCSPISGHRSVSWYQQTPGQGLQFLFEYFSETQRNKGNFPGRFSGRQFSNSRSEMNVSTLELGDSALYLCASSHDRVTGELFFGEGSRLTVL.